This passage covers 10 T cell receptor gamma chains from one sample sequenced in a study of gamma-delta T cells after stem cell transplantation. TCRdb called clones from the RT-PCR reads again using CATT. In the table there are 350 to 450 gamma-chain clones, around three fifths of which are singletons. Material for sequencing was gamma-delta T cells. The receptor source for this set is a human donor. It is not recorded whose cells these are; they may come from a transplant donor.

In its sample, this clone ranks as hyperexpanded (1% or more). This chain joins TRGV4 and TRGJ1 or TRGJ2. In germline, CDR1 is EGSTGY, CDR2 YDSYTSSV. V gave up 2 bases and J gave up 0 bases; unmatched junction bases: 7. This CDR3 is built from 15 residues. For the CDR3, the DNA is TGTGCCACCTGGGATGCCCGCCGGAATTATTATAAGAAACTCTTT. Its translation is CATWDARRNYYKKLF.

About this clone: Other DNA sequences in the same sample also yield this CDR3. The V and J genes are TRGV8 and TRGJ1 or TRGJ2. The J gene, left out of TCRdb, was set here by checking the DNA against germline. The trim removed 4 bases at V and 10 bases at J, leaving 13 bases unmatched. CDR1 is VENAVY and CDR2 is YDSYNSRV in the germline V gene. This CDR3 is 13 amino acids long. The CDR3 reads CATWDRNLGKKLF. The CDR3 DNA sequence: TGTGCCACCTGGGACAGAAATCTGGGAAAGAAACTCTTT.

This chain uses TRGV9 with TRGJP. TCRdb offers no J gene call, so here the DNA was matched to germline to obtain one. The CDR3 length is 18 residues. Germline V gene data show CDR1 as GITISATS and CDR2 as ISYDGTV (reference sequence). With V trimmed by 1 base and J by 7 bases, 10 bases remained unmatched. The CDR3 nucleotides read TGTGCCTTGTGGGAGGTCAGGACCTATGAGTTGGGCAAAAAAATCAAGGTATTT. Amino acid sequence: CALWEVRTYELGKKIKVF.

The V gene lacks a call, and TRGJP1 is the J gene. The CDR3 contains 16 residues. Here the CDR3 reads CATWAGPIFTGLFKIF. CDR3 bases: TGTGCCACCTGGGCCGGGCCGATTTTTACTGGTTTGTTCAAGATATTT.

This rearrangement joins TRGV9 to TRGJP. No J gene was available from TCRdb, and it was assigned here by a germline match of the DNA. The V segment lost 5 bases and the J segment 9 bases; nucleotides outside the gene matches: 10. The germline gives CDR1 GITISATS, CDR2 ISYDGTV (reference sequence). The CDR3 runs 16 residues. The CDR3 DNA is TGTGCCTTGTGGGGCTCCGGGGGGTTGGGCAAAAAAATCAAGGTATTT. Translation gives CALWGSGGLGKKIKVF.

The chain combines TRGV9 with TRGJP. TCRdb lists no J gene, so it was determined here by aligning the DNA to germline. CDR1 GITISATS and CDR2 ISYDGTV come from the germline V gene (reference sequence). Trimming took 5 bases from V and 4 from J; bases not matched to a gene: 5. CDR3 length equals 16 residues. CDR3 DNA sequence: TGTGCCTTGTGGGGTCCCCAAGAGTTGGGCAAAAAAATCAAGGTATTT. Its protein product is CALWGPQELGKKIKVF.

By sample share, this clone is large (0.1 to 1%). The chain combines TRGV4 with TRGJ1 or TRGJ2. The junction had 6 bases not matched to a gene; V was cut back by 1 base and J by 3 bases. CDR1 and CDR2 (germline): EGSTGY, YDSYTSSV. The CDR3 runs to 14 residues. The CDR3 bases are TGTGCCACCTGGGATGGTCCGAGTTATTATAAGAAACTCTTT. Its translation is CATWDGPSYYKKLF.

The CDR3 reads CATWDITTGWFKIF. CDR3 sequence (DNA): TGTGCCACCTGGGATATCACCACTGGTTGGTTCAAGATATTT. The J gene is TRGJP1, the V gene TRGV8. The J gene, not given by TCRdb, was assigned here from a germline match of the nucleotide sequence. J gave up 2 bases and V 2 bases, and 2 bases lay outside the gene matches. Looked up from germline, CDR1 is VENAVY and CDR2 is YDSYNSRV. The CDR3 has 14 amino acids.

V gene TRGV9 combines with J gene TRGJP. TCRdb leaves out the J gene; it was filled in here by matching the DNA to germline. This CDR3 contains 15 residues. V lost 5 bases to trimming and J lost 5 bases; unmatched junction nucleotides: 3. Germline values: CDR1 GITISATS, CDR2 ISYDGTV (reference sequence). The CDR3 protein is CALWGEELGKKIKVF. CDR3 sequence (DNA): TGTGCCTTGTGGGGGGAAGAGTTGGGCAAAAAAATCAAGGTATTT.

The rearrangement links TRGV4 to TRGJ1 or TRGJ2. Matching the DNA to germline supplied the J gene, which TCRdb does not give. The CDR3 sequence is 13 residues long. Germline CDR1 reads EGSTGY; CDR2 reads YDSYTSSV. J lost 2 bases, V lost 4 bases, and 5 bases had no gene match. The chain's CDR3 is CATWDSYYYKKLF. The DNA for the CDR3 is TGTGCCACCTGGGACTCTTATTATTATAAGAAACTCTTT.